The 29 T cell receptor beta chains below all came from one sample that was sequenced in a study of blood T cell repertoires in COVID-19. Clones were read by immunoSEQ multiplex PCR, and TCRdb kept only the in-frame ones, dropping some. The sample shows some 300,000 clones, approximately 80% of them seen only once. The sample was peripheral blood. All receptors derive from a woman in her forties or fifties with active or convalescent COVID-19.

The chain recombines TRBV3-1 (or the pseudogene TRBV3-2) with TRBJ2-7, with TRBD2 matching 10 bases. This CDR3 comprises 15 residues. V shed 4 bases and J 0 bases; nucleotides not matched to a gene: 3. Germline V gene lookup returns CDR1 LGHDT and CDR2 YNNKEL (reference sequence). Written as DNA, the CDR3 is TGTGCCAGCAGCCGAGGACTAGCGGCCTCCTACGAGCAGTACTTC. Translating it yields CASSRGLAASYEQYF.

The chain uses TRBV6-5 and TRBJ1-6, with 7 nucleotides matching TRBD1. The CDR3 is 15 amino acids. Germline V CDR1 and CDR2: MNHEY, SVGAGI. V was clipped by 5 bases and J by 8 bases; unmatched bases: 9. The CDR3 DNA is TGTGCCAGCAGTCGTCTCCTAGGGACAGATTCACCCCTCCACTTT. It specifies CASSRLLGTDSPLHF.

This clone came up once. This chain uses TRBV3-1 (or the pseudogene TRBV3-2) with TRBJ2-7; no clear D gene. The germline gives CDR1 LGHDT, CDR2 YNNKEL (reference sequence). This CDR3 spans 14 amino acids. Trimming cost V 0 bases and J 3 bases, with 9 bases left between them. The DNA of the CDR3 is TGTGCCAGCAGCCAAGATTTACTCAACTACGAGCAGTACTTC. This translates into CASSQDLLNYEQYF.

The gene calls are TRBV18 and TRBJ1-2; a weak D match, TRBD1 (6 bases). Looked up from germline, CDR1 is KGHSH and CDR2 is LQKENI. V was clipped by 0 bases and J by 2 bases, with 16 bases between them. CDR3 length equals 17 residues. The CDR3 here is CASSPPSRQGTNYGYTF. The CDR3 DNA reads as TGTGCCAGCTCACCACCGAGCCGGCAGGGGACCAACTATGGCTACACCTTC.

The chain carries TRBV4-2 and TRBJ2-7; 9 bases agree with TRBD2. The ends lost 4 bases at V and 0 bases at J; junction bases unmatched: 19. CDR3 size: 20 residues. Germline lookup yields CDR1 LGHNA and CDR2 YNFKEQ. Here the CDR3 DNA reads TGTGCCAGCAGCCCCCTGTTTGGTCCGGGGGGACTAGCTGCCTCCTACGAGCAGTACTTC. Protein: CASSPLFGPGGLAASYEQYF.

The chain carries TRBV7-8 and TRBJ2-5, with D perhaps TRBD2 (5 bases). Trimming removed 4 bases from V and 5 bases from J, with 20 bases in between. This CDR3 comprises 16 residues. The germline V gene has CDR1 SGHVS and CDR2 FQNEAQ. CDR3 sequence reads: CASSSRNTLSEETQYF. CDR3 coding DNA: TGTGCCAGCAGCTCCCGGAACACCCTTAGCGAGGAGACCCAGTACTTC.

The chain employs TRBV3-1 (or the pseudogene TRBV3-2) and TRBJ2-1, with D possibly being TRBD1 (5 bases). The CDR3 consists of 16 residues. Trimming pared 2 bases from V and 8 bases from J, leaving 19 bases between. Germline V gene data show CDR1 as LGHDT and CDR2 as YNNKEL (reference sequence). Written as DNA, the CDR3 is TGTGCCAGCAGCCAACAACGGGCAGGGCTGGTGGATGAGCAGTTCTTC. It is translated as CASSQQRAGLVDEQFF.

In nucleotides, the CDR3 is TGTGCCAGCAGTGACAGTTTCTACGAGCAGTACTTC. Amino acid sequence: CASSDSFYEQYF. The chain joins TRBV11-3 to TRBJ2-7, with D possibly TRBD1 on 5 matching bases. Germline V gene data show CDR1 as SGHNT and CDR2 as YENEEA. The CDR3 runs 12 residues. Trimming cost V 6 bases and J 3 bases, with 9 bases left between them.

The chain uses TRBV7-7 and TRBJ2-7; perhaps TRBD2 as D (5 bases). Germline values: CDR1 SSHAT, CDR2 FNYEAQ (reference sequence). The germline V and J ends were trimmed by 3 bases and 3 bases, with 24 bases remaining between them. The CDR3 spans 18 residues. DNA of the CDR3: TGTGCCAGCAGCTTGCCCTTAACGGGGAGCGGCCAAAACTACGAGCAGTACTTC. It yields the protein CASSLPLTGSGQNYEQYF.

This clone was detected only a few times. This rearrangement joins TRBV7-2 to TRBJ2-3; 7 positions agree with TRBD1. The CDR3 runs 14 residues. V lost 7 bases to trimming and J lost 2 bases; unmatched junction nucleotides: 6. Germline-derived CDR1 and CDR2 are SGHTA and FQGNSA. The CDR3 region has the DNA TGTGCCAGCACCCTAACAGGGGTCACAGATACGCAGTATTTT. Translated: CASTLTGVTDTQYF.

This chain links TRBV6-5 with TRBJ1-2; TRBD1 is a possible D gene (6 bases). Trimming shortened V by 6 bases and J by 0 bases, and 14 bases separated the two germline ends. CDR3 size: 15 residues. Germline CDR1 MNHEY, CDR2 SVGAGI. The CDR3 sequence is CASRSMGGPNYGYTF. The CDR3 nucleotides are TGTGCCAGCAGGTCGATGGGGGGGCCTAACTATGGCTACACCTTC.

This chain links TRBV2 with TRBJ2-7; TRBD1 aligns across 8 bases. The CDR3 consists of 16 residues. The germline V gene has CDR1 SNHLY and CDR2 FYNNEI. V was clipped by 6 bases and J by 2 bases; unmatched bases: 12. The CDR3: CASRDYRGVSTYEQYF. The CDR3 DNA reads as TGTGCCAGCAGAGACTACAGGGGGGTTTCTACCTACGAGCAGTACTTC. The entire variable domain, with the rest obtained from reference TRBV2 and TRBJ2-7, is as follows: EPEVTQTPSHQVTQMGQEVILRCVPISNHLYFYWYRQILGQKVEFLVSFYNNEISEKSEIFDDQFSVERPDGSNFTLKIRSTKLEDSAMYFCASRDYRGVSTYEQYFGPGTRLTVT.

This clone was seen once. The rearrangement joins TRBV15 to TRBJ2-3, with D tentatively TRBD2 (5 bases). This CDR3 spans 15 amino acids. Trimming took 1 base from V and 0 from J, leaving 8 bases between them. CDR1 and CDR2 from the germline V gene are LNHNV and YYDKDF (reference sequence). CDR3 in amino acids: CATSRGGVSTDTQYF. The CDR3 DNA reads TGTGCCACCAGCAGAGGGGGAGTTAGCACAGATACGCAGTATTTT.

The chain links TRBV6-5 to TRBJ2-2; TRBD1 matches 9 bases. The CDR3 length is 14 residues. Germline assignment: CDR1 MNHEY and CDR2 SVGAGI. The ends lost 5 bases at V and 3 bases at J; junction bases unmatched: 1. The CDR3 loop is CASSNRGHTGELFF. CDR3 nucleotides: TGTGCCAGCAGTAACAGGGGGCACACCGGGGAGCTGTTTTTT.

The chain combines TRBV3-1 (or the pseudogene TRBV3-2) with TRBJ2-5, with D perhaps matching TRBD1 (6 bases). The CDR3 loop spans 17 amino acids. The germline V gene has CDR1 LGHDT and CDR2 YNNKEL (reference sequence). With 1 base removed from V and 1 base from J, the gap between germline ends came to 16 bases. In nucleotides, the CDR3 is TGTGCCAGCAGCCAAGTGGGGGCATCCCCTAGCCAAGAGACCCAGTACTTC. It specifies CASSQVGASPSQETQYF.

This clone showed up just a few times. This chain uses TRBV7-9 with TRBJ2-7; D remains ambiguous. The CDR3 has 12 amino acids. Trimming shortened V by 3 bases and J by 6 bases, and 9 bases separated the two germline ends. CDR1 and CDR2 (germline): SEHNR, FQNEAQ (reference sequence). CDR3 sequence: CASSFVWAEQYF. CDR3 DNA: TGTGCCAGCAGCTTTGTCTGGGCCGAGCAGTACTTC.

V is TRBV10-3 and J is TRBJ2-2, with D perhaps TRBD2 (6 bases). Trimming pared 10 bases from V and 6 bases from J, leaving 21 bases between. The CDR3 extends over 15 amino acids. Germline assignment: CDR1 ENHRY and CDR2 SYGVKD. CDR3 sequence: CATGGTTPSSGELFF. CDR3 DNA sequence: TGTGCCACCGGCGGGACGACTCCATCATCCGGGGAGCTGTTTTTT.

This chain uses TRBV2 with TRBJ2-5; D unresolved. Germline assignment: CDR1 SNHLY and CDR2 FYNNEI. The CDR3 spans 15 residues. Trimming shortened V by 2 bases and J by 5 bases, and 15 bases separated the two germline ends. CDR3 sequence (DNA): TGTGCCAGCAGTGAATTTCCGGCAGGCCGGGAGACCCAGTACTTC. Protein: CASSEFPAGRETQYF.

V gene TRBV11-2 combines with J gene TRBJ1-5, with D possibly being TRBD1 (5 bases). The germline V gene encodes CDR1 SGHAT and CDR2 FQNNGV. This CDR3 region has 14 residues. Trimming left V 5 bases short and J 0 bases short, with 8 bases between. CDR3 loop: CASSLTDSNQPQHF. CDR3 DNA sequence: TGTGCCAGCAGCCTGACAGATAGCAATCAGCCCCAGCATTTT.

This clone was seen only once. V usage is TRBV6-5 and J usage is TRBJ2-7, with 13 bases identical to TRBD2. V lost 6 bases, J lost 4 bases, and 6 bases stayed unmatched. Germline loops: CDR1 MNHEY, CDR2 SVGAGI. This CDR3 has 15 amino acids. The CDR3 region is CASRAGTSGVYEQYF. The CDR3 DNA is TGTGCCAGCAGGGCCGGGACTAGCGGGGTTTACGAGCAGTACTTC.

The chain joins TRBV20-1 to TRBJ2-1; 7 nucleotides agree with TRBD2. J lost 6 bases, V lost 5 bases, and 13 bases had no gene match. The V gene's germline CDR1 is DFQATT and CDR2 SNEGSKA (reference sequence). The CDR3 is made up of 15 amino acids. CDR3 DNA sequence: TGCAGTGCTGGTGATGGGGGGAGGGCTACCAATGAGCAGTTCTTC. Amino acids: CSAGDGGRATNEQFF.

This chain connects TRBV28 to TRBJ2-1; D is perhaps TRBD2 (5 bases). The germline CDR1 and CDR2 sequences are MDHEN and SYDVKM. V was cut by 6 bases and J by 0 bases, with 18 bases left in between. The CDR3 runs 17 residues. The CDR3 sequence is CASSPIRWESSYNEQFF. CDR3 nucleotides: TGTGCCAGCAGCCCTATAAGGTGGGAGAGCTCCTACAATGAGCAGTTCTTC.

The chain recombines TRBV19 with TRBJ2-3; D is possibly TRBD1 (5 bases). The CDR3 runs to 14 residues. Germline values: CDR1 LNHDA, CDR2 SQIVND (reference sequence). The ends were cut back, 4 bases at V and 2 bases at J, with 10 bases in the middle. DNA for the CDR3: TGTGCCAGTAGTACAGGGTGGAACACAGATACGCAGTATTTT. Its translation is CASSTGWNTDTQYF.

The chain joins TRBV6-1 to TRBJ2-7; tentative D call: TRBD2 (5 bases). Germline CDR1 MNHNS, CDR2 SASEGT. The ends were cut back, 0 bases at V and 6 bases at J, with 18 bases in the middle. The CDR3 sequence is 16 residues long. CDR3 region: CASSEALDGVLAEQYF. CDR3 sequence (DNA): TGTGCCAGCAGTGAAGCCCTGGACGGGGTCCTAGCCGAGCAGTACTTC.

The chain combines TRBV28 with TRBJ1-2; no reliable D call. V was trimmed by 7 bases and J by 3 bases, leaving 12 bases between them. The length of the CDR3 is 13 residues. The germline V gene encodes CDR1 MDHEN and CDR2 SYDVKM. CDR3: CASTNGRYYGYTF. DNA for the CDR3: TGTGCCAGCACCAACGGCAGGTACTATGGCTACACCTTC.

V usage is TRBV5-1 and J usage is TRBJ2-7, with D possibly TRBD2 on 5 matching bases. Germline V gene lookup returns CDR1 SGHRS and CDR2 YFSETQ. The V and J ends lost 2 bases and 7 bases respectively, with 22 bases between them. The CDR3 loop spans 16 amino acids. CDR3 residues: CASSLAVVAQRREQYF. CDR3 in DNA: TGCGCCAGCAGCTTAGCAGTAGTAGCGCAACGGAGGGAGCAGTACTTC.

The V call is TRBV28, the J call TRBJ2-7; 8 nucleotides match TRBD1. Unmatched junction bases numbered 14, after V lost 4 bases and J lost 6 bases. Germline CDR1 is MDHEN and CDR2 is SYDVKM. This CDR3 has 16 amino acids. CDR3 DNA: TGTGCCAGCAGTTCGACCGACAGGGGTAGGGGAGGCGAGCAGTACTTC. Its protein product is CASSSTDRGRGGEQYF.

This chain uses TRBV10-3 with TRBJ2-7, with TRBD2 as a possible D gene (5 bases). The CDR3 length is 12 residues. From germline, CDR1 is ENHRY and CDR2 SYGVKD. V was clipped by 0 bases and J by 5 bases, with 5 bases between them. In nucleotides, the CDR3 is TGTGCCATCAGTGAGTCGGAGGACGAGCAGTACTTC. This translates into CAISESEDEQYF.

The rearrangement links TRBV3-1 (or the pseudogene TRBV3-2) to TRBJ2-1; 12 nucleotides line up with TRBD2. CDR1 and CDR2 from the germline V gene are LGHDT and YNNKEL (reference sequence). The trim removed 2 bases at V and 7 bases at J, leaving 15 bases unmatched. The CDR3 consists of 19 residues. CDR3 nucleotide sequence: TGTGCCAGCAGCCAACCCTCAAGACTAGCGGGAGCTGGGGGGAATGAGCAGTTCTTC. Translating it yields CASSQPSRLAGAGGNEQFF.